One sample yielded the 10 T cell receptor beta chains listed below, sequenced in a study of cytomegalovirus exposure and HLA in healthy donors (dated by TCRdb to 2017 to 2019). The receptor library was made with the immunoSEQ multiplex PCR assay. For the multiplex PCR, a mixture combining 60 forward primers for TCR Vbeta segments and 13 reverse primers for TCR Jbeta segments was used. In TCRdb, the immuneACCESS table is reduced to in-frame sequences with V and J assigned. These tables do not hold every clone; where another copy was compared, an unresolved V gene accounts for under half, and the others remain unexplained. Recorded for this sample are under 150,000 clones; roughly 80% of them occurred a single time. Approximately 2.8% of the sample rests with the top ten. Sequenced sample: PBMCs. All receptors come from a female donor in good health and CMV-seronegative.

V gene TRBV4-1 combines with J gene TRBJ1-1; 9 positions agree with TRBD1. With V trimmed by 1 base and J by 1 base, 7 bases remained unmatched. From germline, CDR1 is MGHRA and CDR2 YSYEKL. The CDR3 loop spans 17 amino acids. In DNA, the CDR3 is TGCGCCAGCAGCCAAGCGGACAGGGGTATTGGGAACACTGAAGCTTTCTTT. Its translation is CASSQADRGIGNTEAFF.

This clone was picked up a small number of times. V usage is TRBV29-1 and J usage is TRBJ1-2; 7 nucleotides line up with TRBD1. The germline gives CDR1 SQVTM, CDR2 ANQGSEA. Unmatched junction bases numbered 7, after V lost 2 bases and J lost 4 bases. The CDR3 runs 14 residues. CDR3 sequence: CSVERTGGGYGYTF. CDR3 DNA: TGCAGCGTTGAAAGGACAGGTGGAGGCTATGGCTACACCTTC.

The chain uses TRBV19 and TRBJ2-3; TRBD2 matches at 11 bases. Germline assignment: CDR1 LNHDA and CDR2 SQIVND (reference sequence). This CDR3 contains 18 residues. V gave up 3 bases and J gave up 2 bases; unmatched junction bases: 10. Written as DNA, the CDR3 is TGTGCCAGTAGTATCCACGCTAGCGGGGGGCCTAACACAGATACGCAGTATTTT. Translating gives CASSIHASGGPNTDTQYF.

This clone was seen more than once but under ten times. The chain has TRBV28 and TRBJ2-5, with TRBD2 matching over 9 bases. Germline V gives CDR1 MDHEN, CDR2 SYDVKM. V trimming: 3 bases; J trimming: 2 bases; junction bases outside the gene matches: 13. The CDR3 is made up of 18 amino acids. CDR3: CASSFLAGDSPLQETQYF. CDR3 bases: TGTGCCAGCAGTTTTTTAGCGGGGGACTCACCCTTACAAGAGACCCAGTACTTC.

The chain carries TRBV10-3 and TRBJ2-1; D may be TRBD2 (6 bases). This CDR3 spans 15 amino acids. V shed 2 bases and J shed 15 bases, with 23 bases lying between them. Germline values: CDR1 ENHRY, CDR2 SYGVKD. The CDR3 nucleotides read TGTGCCATCAGTGAGCCCCCTCCGGGACTGACCCCGGCGTTCTTC. This gives the protein CAISEPPPGLTPAFF.

V usage is TRBV2 and J usage is TRBJ2-2; D is unclear. Germline V gives CDR1 SNHLY, CDR2 FYNNEI. The CDR3 is 15 amino acids. Trimming took off 3 bases at V and 1 base at J, with 9 bases between the two ends. The CDR3 loop is CASSDRIRNTGELFF. The CDR3 bases are TGTGCCAGCAGTGACAGGATCCGGAACACCGGGGAGCTGTTTTTT.

V and J are TRBV2 and TRBJ1-5; 7 positions match TRBD1. The CDR3 sequence is 15 residues long. Per the germline V gene, CDR1 is SNHLY and CDR2 is FYNNEI. V shed 1 base and J 7 bases; nucleotides not matched to a gene: 7. In DNA, the CDR3 is TGTGCCAGCAGTGAAGACAGGGGAAAGGGGCAGCCCCAGCATTTT. Translated, it gives CASSEDRGKGQPQHF.

V is TRBV7-9 and J is TRBJ1-2; 7 bases align to TRBD1. Germline CDR1 and CDR2: SEHNR and FQNEAQ (reference sequence). The trim removed 4 bases at V and 2 bases at J, leaving 10 bases unmatched. The length of the CDR3 is 16 residues. The CDR3 sequence: CASSSPGTTGNYGYTF. The CDR3 DNA is TGTGCCAGCAGCTCACCTGGCACGACAGGGAACTATGGCTACACCTTC.

The rearrangement joins TRBV9 to TRBJ1-6; D might be TRBD1 (5 bases). V was trimmed by 0 bases and J by 10 bases, leaving 20 bases between them. The CDR3 sequence is 17 residues long. From germline, CDR1 is SGDLS and CDR2 YYNGEE. In DNA form, the CDR3 reads TGTGCCAGCAGCGTAGCAGGGAGGGTGTTTGGCGGATCACCCCTCCACTTT. This codes for CASSVAGRVFGGSPLHF. The full variable domain, rest sourced from reference TRBV9 and TRBJ1-6, is DSGVTQTPKHLITATGQRVTLRCSPRSGDLSVYWYQQSLDQGLQFLIQYYNGEERAKGNILERFSAQQFPDLHSELNLSSLELGDSALYFCASSVAGRVFGGSPLHFGNGTRLTVT.

Worth noting for this clone: Additional DNA sequences in this sample encode the identical CDR3. The chain carries TRBV6-6 and TRBJ1-3; TRBD1 matches 9 bases. The CDR3 covers 14 residues. Germline assignment: CDR1 MNHNY and CDR2 SVGAGI (reference sequence). V was pared by 2 bases and J by 4 bases, with 0 bases of the junction left unmatched. The CDR3 sequence: CASSYGQGGNTIYF. The CDR3 DNA reads as TGTGCCAGCAGTTACGGACAGGGGGGAAACACCATATATTTT.